This T cell receptor beta chain was captured by sequencing in a study of cytomegalovirus exposure and HLA in healthy donors. Overall study context: Membership in the Caucasian-associated ancestry cluster was found for 81% of approximately 380 genotyped donors. General study findings and limits: The study reported that TCR beta sequences accurately predicted HLA-A and HLA-B alleles in most subjects.

To note about this clone: The antigen remains undetermined.

The study ran its PCR with 60 Vbeta and 13 Jbeta primers. Libraries were prepared by immunoSEQ multiplex PCR; TCRdb keeps only in-frame clonotypes and omits some of them. The sample records 150,000 to 250,000 clones, roughly 85% being singletons. The CDR3 length is 13 residues. CDR1 ENHRY and CDR2 SYGVKD come from the germline V gene. V lost 9 bases, J lost 4 bases, and 5 bases stayed unmatched. This clonotype was obtained from a woman aged 50 to 60 in good health and CMV-seronegative. V usage is TRBV10-3 and J usage is TRBJ1-5, with 8 nucleotides matching TRBD1. Sequenced sample: PBMCs. CDR3 in DNA: TGTGCCATGGGACAGGACTTAAATCAGCCCCAGCATTTT. This sequence encodes CAMGQDLNQPQHF.